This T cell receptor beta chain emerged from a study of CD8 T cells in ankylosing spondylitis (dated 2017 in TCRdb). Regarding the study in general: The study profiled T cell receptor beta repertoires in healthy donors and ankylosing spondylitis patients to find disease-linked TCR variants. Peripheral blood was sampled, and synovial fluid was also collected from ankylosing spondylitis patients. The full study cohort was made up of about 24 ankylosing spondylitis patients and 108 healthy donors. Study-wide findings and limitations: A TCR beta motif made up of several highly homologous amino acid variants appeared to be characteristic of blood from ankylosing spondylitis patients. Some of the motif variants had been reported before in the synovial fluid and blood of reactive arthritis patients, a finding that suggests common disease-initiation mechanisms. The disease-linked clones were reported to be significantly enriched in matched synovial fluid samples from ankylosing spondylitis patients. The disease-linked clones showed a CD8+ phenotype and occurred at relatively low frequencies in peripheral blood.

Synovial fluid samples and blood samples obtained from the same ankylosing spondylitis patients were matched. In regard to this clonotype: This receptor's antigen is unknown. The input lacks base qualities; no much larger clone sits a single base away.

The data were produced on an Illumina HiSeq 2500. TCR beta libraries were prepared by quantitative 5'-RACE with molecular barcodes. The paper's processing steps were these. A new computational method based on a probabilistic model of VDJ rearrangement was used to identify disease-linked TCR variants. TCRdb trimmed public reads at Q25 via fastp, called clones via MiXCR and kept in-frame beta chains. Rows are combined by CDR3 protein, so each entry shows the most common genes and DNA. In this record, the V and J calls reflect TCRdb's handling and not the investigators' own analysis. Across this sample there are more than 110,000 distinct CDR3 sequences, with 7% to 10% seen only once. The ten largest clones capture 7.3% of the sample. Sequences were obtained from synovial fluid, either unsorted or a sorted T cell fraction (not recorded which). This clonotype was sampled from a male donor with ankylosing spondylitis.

The sequenced DNA: TGCAGTGCTCTCCACGGACTTTACAATGAGCAGTTCTTC. Translated, it gives CSALHGLYNEQFF. Recombination connected TRBV20-1 to TRBJ2-1; perhaps TRBD2 is the D gene, with 5 bases matching. Based on the germline V gene (reference sequence), the CDR1 and CDR2 sequences are DFQATT and SNEGSKA. Cut back by 5 bases and 4 bases, the V and J ends lie 12 bases apart. Including the terminal cysteine and phenylalanine, the CDR3 comprises 13 residues. Only the CDR3 DNA stays, 39 bases, in frame from base 1.